This TCR beta chain was retrieved from a study of blood T cells in healthy people across ages. The germline V and J ends were trimmed by 0 bases and 2 bases, with 8 bases remaining between them. CDR1 is LNHDA, CDR2 SQIVND, per germline (reference sequence). This CDR3 region has 14 residues. As for this clonotype: Its antigen is undetermined.

A second PCR of roughly 7 to 11 cycles used a sample-barcoded 5' primer and a J-beta primer mix. In TCRdb, the 5' RACE reads were re-called with MiXCR into one record per CDR3 protein. The table lists about 840,000 distinct CDR3 sequences, about 28% of them singletons. Samples had at least 7 million PBMCs isolated from them. Study-level results: Observed TCR beta diversity per million T cells went down as age went up. This fall followed a roughly linear course with age.

These records were also assigned to another study, of T cells of mothers and their children. That work adds: A few healthy Caucasian mothers served as donors, and their six children did as well. In both related and unrelated pairs, TCR recombination output is shaped similarly by thymic selection.

The sequence derives from a woman in her forties in good health. The sequenced sample consisted of blood. This chain links TRBV19 with TRBJ2-7; D is undetermined. The DNA of the CDR3 is TGTGCCAGTAGTATAGAGGGCAGTACCTACGAGCAGTACTTC. This codes for CASSIEGSTYEQYF.